This T cell receptor (beta chain) was profiled in a study of blood T cell repertoires in COVID-19. Sequencing was performed with immunoSEQ multiplex PCR; in TCRdb, only in-frame clones are kept and a portion is missing. The table lists about 74,000 clones, 70% to 90% of them singletons. This TCR derives from a man in his 70s with active or convalescent COVID-19. Sequencing used peripheral blood.

Here the CDR3 reads CASSSGFEQYF. The CDR3 DNA reads as TGTGCCAGCAGTTCAGGGTTCGAGCAGTACTTC. This chain joins TRBV6-5 and TRBJ2-7; a weak D match, TRBD1 (5 bases). Germline values: CDR1 MNHEY, CDR2 SVGAGI. This CDR3 has 11 residues. V lost 4 bases to trimming and J lost 6 bases, with 7 bases between them.